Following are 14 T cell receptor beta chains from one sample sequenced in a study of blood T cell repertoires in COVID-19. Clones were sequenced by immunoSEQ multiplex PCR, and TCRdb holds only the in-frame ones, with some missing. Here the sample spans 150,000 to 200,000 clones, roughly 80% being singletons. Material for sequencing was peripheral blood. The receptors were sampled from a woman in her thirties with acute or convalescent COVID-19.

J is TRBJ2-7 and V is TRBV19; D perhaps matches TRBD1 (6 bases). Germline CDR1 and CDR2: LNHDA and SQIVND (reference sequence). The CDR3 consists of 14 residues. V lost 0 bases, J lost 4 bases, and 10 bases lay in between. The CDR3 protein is CASSIDSGVYEQYF. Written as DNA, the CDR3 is TGTGCCAGTAGTATAGATTCAGGGGTTTACGAGCAGTACTTC.

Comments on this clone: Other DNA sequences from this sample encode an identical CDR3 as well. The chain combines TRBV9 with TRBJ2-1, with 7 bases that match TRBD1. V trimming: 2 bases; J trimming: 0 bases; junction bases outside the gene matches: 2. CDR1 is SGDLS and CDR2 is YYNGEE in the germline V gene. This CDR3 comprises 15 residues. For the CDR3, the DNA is TGTGCCAGCAGCGTTTCAGGGGGCTCCTACAATGAGCAGTTCTTC. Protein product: CASSVSGGSYNEQFF.

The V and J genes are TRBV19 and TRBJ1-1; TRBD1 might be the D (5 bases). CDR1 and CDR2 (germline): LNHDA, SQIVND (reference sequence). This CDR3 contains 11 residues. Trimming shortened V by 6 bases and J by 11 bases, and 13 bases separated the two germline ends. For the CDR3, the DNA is TGTGCCAGTAGCTGGGGCTCCTCGGCTTTCTTT. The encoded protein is CASSWGSSAFF.

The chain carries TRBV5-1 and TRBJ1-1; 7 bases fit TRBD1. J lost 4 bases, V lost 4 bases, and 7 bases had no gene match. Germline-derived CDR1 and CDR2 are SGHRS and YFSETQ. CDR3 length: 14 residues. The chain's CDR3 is CASSHTTGSTEAFF. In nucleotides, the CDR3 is TGCGCCAGCAGCCATACGACAGGGAGCACTGAAGCTTTCTTT.

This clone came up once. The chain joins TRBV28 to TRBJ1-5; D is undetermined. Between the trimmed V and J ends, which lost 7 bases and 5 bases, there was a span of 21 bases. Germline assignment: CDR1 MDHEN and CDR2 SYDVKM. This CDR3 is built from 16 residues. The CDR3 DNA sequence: TGTGCCAGCACCCCGATAGCCCGACGGAACTATCAGCCCCAGCATTTT. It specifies CASTPIARRNYQPQHF.

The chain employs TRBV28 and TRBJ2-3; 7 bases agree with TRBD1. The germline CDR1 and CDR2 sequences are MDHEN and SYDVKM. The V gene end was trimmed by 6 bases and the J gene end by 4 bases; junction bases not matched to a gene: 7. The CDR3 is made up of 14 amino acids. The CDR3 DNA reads TGTGCCAGCAGCCGAGAGACAGGGTCAGATACGCAGTATTTT. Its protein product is CASSRETGSDTQYF.

As DNA, the CDR3 is TGTGCCAGCAGTTTATATAGCGGGAGGGCCTCTTCTCACAATGAGCAGTTCTTC. This gives the protein CASSLYSGRASSHNEQFF. The rearrangement joins TRBV27 to TRBJ2-1, with 11 bases matching TRBD2. CDR3 length: 18 residues. The ends lost 1 base at V and 5 bases at J; junction bases unmatched: 10. Per the germline V gene, CDR1 is MNHEY and CDR2 is SMNVEV (reference sequence).

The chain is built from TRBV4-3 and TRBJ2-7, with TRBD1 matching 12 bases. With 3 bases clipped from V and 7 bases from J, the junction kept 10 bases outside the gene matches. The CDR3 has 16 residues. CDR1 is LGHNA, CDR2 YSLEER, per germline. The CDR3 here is CASSQDWDRGQEEQYF. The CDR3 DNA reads TGCGCCAGCAGCCAGGACTGGGACAGGGGGCAAGAGGAGCAGTACTTC.

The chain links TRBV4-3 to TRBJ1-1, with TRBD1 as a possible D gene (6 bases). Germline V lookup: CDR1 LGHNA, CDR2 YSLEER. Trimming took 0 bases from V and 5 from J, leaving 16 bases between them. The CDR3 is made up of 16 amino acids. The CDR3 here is CASSQDSRGAPTEAFF. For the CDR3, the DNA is TGCGCCAGCAGCCAAGATTCGCGGGGGGCGCCTACTGAAGCTTTCTTT.

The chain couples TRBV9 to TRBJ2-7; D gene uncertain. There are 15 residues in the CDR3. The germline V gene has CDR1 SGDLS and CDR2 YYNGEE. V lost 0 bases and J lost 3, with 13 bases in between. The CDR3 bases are TGTGCCAGCAGCGTAGCCGCGAGGCCGATCTACGAGCAGTACTTC. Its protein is CASSVAARPIYEQYF.

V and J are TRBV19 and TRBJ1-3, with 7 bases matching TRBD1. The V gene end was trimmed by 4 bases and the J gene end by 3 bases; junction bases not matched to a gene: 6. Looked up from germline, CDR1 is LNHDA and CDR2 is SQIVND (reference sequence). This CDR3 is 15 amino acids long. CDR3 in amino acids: CASSNRQGSGNTIYF. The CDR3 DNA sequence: TGTGCCAGTAGTAATCGACAGGGAAGTGGAAACACCATATATTTT.

This CDR3 reads CATSAASGGNEQFF. As DNA, the CDR3 is TGTGCCACCAGCGCGGCTAGCGGGGGGAATGAGCAGTTCTTC. The chain is built from TRBV24-1 and TRBJ2-1, with TRBD2 matching over 11 bases. V lost 7 bases, J lost 7 bases, and 5 bases stayed unmatched. The CDR3 totals 14 residues. CDR1 and CDR2 (germline): KGHDR, SFDVKD.

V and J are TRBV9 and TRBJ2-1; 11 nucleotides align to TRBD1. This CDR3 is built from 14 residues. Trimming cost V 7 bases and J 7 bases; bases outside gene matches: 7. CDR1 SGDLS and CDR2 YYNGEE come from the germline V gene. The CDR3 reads CASSAGTGGNEQFF. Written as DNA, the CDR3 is TGTGCCAGCTCAGCCGGGACAGGGGGGAATGAGCAGTTCTTC.

The CDR3 sequence: CASSESVVSYNSPLHF. The CDR3 DNA reads as TGTGCCAGCAGTGAATCGGTTGTGTCCTATAATTCACCCCTCCACTTT. The gene calls are TRBV2 and TRBJ1-6; D is unclear. Germline V gene lookup returns CDR1 SNHLY and CDR2 FYNNEI. Trimming pared 2 bases from V and 1 base from J, leaving 9 bases between. The CDR3 is 16 amino acids.